Included here is one TCR beta chain sequence, with context. This record comes from a study of blood T cell repertoires in COVID-19. CDR1 is SGDLS, CDR2 YYNGEE, per germline. V lost 4 bases and J 7 bases, leaving 12 bases between the germline ends. There are 14 residues in the CDR3. This table comes from immunoSEQ multiplex PCR, and its TCRdb copy is limited to in-frame clones, with some not included. Of under 50,000 clones in the sample, approximately 90% were seen once. The chain uses TRBV9 and TRBJ1-6; D unclear. The specimen was peripheral blood. This clonotype originated in a man aged 55 to 70 with COVID-19, enrolled during active disease. The CDR3 DNA follows: TGTGCCAGCAGCCCCCTTCCAGAAAATTCACCCCTCCACTTT. Its protein product is CASSPLPENSPLHF.